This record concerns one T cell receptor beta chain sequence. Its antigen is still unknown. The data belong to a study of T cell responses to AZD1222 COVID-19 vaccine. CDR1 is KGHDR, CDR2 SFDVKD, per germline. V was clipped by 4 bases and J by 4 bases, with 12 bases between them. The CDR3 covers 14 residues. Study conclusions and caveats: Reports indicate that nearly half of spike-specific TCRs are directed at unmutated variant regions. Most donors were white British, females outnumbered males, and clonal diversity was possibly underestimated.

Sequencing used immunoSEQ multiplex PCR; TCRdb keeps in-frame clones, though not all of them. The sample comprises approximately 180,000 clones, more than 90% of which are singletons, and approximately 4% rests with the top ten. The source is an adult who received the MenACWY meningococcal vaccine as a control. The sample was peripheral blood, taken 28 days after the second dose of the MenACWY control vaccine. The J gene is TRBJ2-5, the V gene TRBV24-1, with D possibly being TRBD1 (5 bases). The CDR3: CATSDPGRAETQYF. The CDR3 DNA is TGTGCCACCAGTGACCCGGGCAGGGCAGAGACCCAGTACTTC.